This T cell receptor beta chain was obtained from a study of identical twins. Study-level results: Excess sharing between twins was weaker in beta out-of-frame sequences.

As concerns this clonotype: Antigen: not known.

TCRdb analysed the 5' RACE reads with MiXCR anew, one entry per CDR3 protein. Among roughly 1,500,000 distinct CDR3 sequences listed, less than 40% were seen once. With 2 bases removed from V and 2 bases from J, the gap between germline ends came to 11 bases. The CDR3 loop spans 15 amino acids. The rearrangement links TRBV12-3 or TRBV12-4 to TRBJ2-3; the D gene could be TRBD1 or TRBD2 (6 bases each). The TCR was taken from a newborn girl in good health. The sequenced sample consisted of cord blood. CDR3 coding DNA: TGTGCCAGCAGTTTATCGGGGGCCTACACAGATACGCAGTATTTT. It codes for CASSLSGAYTDTQYF.